Following are 20 T cell receptor beta chains from one sample sequenced in a study of blood T cell repertoires in COVID-19. Measured with immunoSEQ multiplex PCR; TCRdb has only the in-frame clones, and not every one. The sample consists of 270,000 or so clones, about 89% of them appearing once. Sequencing was performed on peripheral blood. The source of these receptors is a man in his forties or fifties with active or convalescent COVID-19.

The V gene is TRBV5-1, the J gene TRBJ2-5; 10 bases match TRBD1. The V and J ends lost 4 bases and 1 base, in that order; junction bases with no gene match: 4. Germline V gene sequence: CDR1 SGHRS, CDR2 YFSETQ. This CDR3 has 15 amino acids. The CDR3 DNA sequence: TGCGCCAGCAGCCCCGACAGGGGGCCCCAAGAGACCCAGTACTTC. This translates into CASSPDRGPQETQYF.

This clone has only a few counts. The chain couples TRBV28 to TRBJ1-6, with TRBD1 identical over 8 bases. CDR3 length: 15 amino acids. The ends lost 5 bases at V and 10 bases at J; junction bases unmatched: 10. Germline CDR1 MDHEN, CDR2 SYDVKM. CDR3 bases: TGTGCCAGCAGTACTGGACAGGGAGCAGGATCACCCCTCCACTTT. Amino acids: CASSTGQGAGSPLHF.

The chain carries TRBV6-5 and TRBJ1-1; 9 positions agree with TRBD1. CDR1 MNHEY and CDR2 SVGAGI come from the germline V gene. The CDR3 covers 15 residues. V trimming: 7 bases; J trimming: 4 bases; junction bases outside the gene matches: 10. CDR3 amino acids: CASTTTGGFFTEAFF. CDR3 nucleotide sequence: TGTGCCAGCACCACCACAGGGGGCTTTTTCACTGAAGCTTTCTTT.

This chain connects TRBV18 to TRBJ1-5; D is possibly TRBD1 (5 bases). The CDR3 runs 16 residues. Trimming took 2 bases from V and 3 from J, leaving 14 bases between them. Germline V gene sequence: CDR1 KGHSH, CDR2 LQKENI. The CDR3 sequence is CASSPGSGRVNQPQHF. In DNA, the CDR3 is TGTGCCAGCTCACCAGGGTCGGGCAGGGTCAATCAGCCCCAGCATTTT.

This clone was counted once. The genes are TRBV7-9 and TRBJ2-2; D is possibly TRBD2 (6 bases). This CDR3 comprises 15 residues. V gave up 3 bases and J gave up 1 base, with 9 bases separating them. Germline V lookup: CDR1 SEHNR, CDR2 FQNEAQ (reference sequence). The CDR3 is CASSLTGVNTGELFF. As DNA, the CDR3 is TGTGCCAGCAGCTTGACGGGGGTGAACACCGGGGAGCTGTTTTTT.

V and J are TRBV7-2 and TRBJ1-5, with no clear D. The CDR3 is made up of 14 amino acids. Germline assignment: CDR1 SGHTA and CDR2 FQGNSA. V was pared by 6 bases and J by 5 bases, with 14 bases between. For the CDR3, the DNA is TGTGCCAGCAGTCCTCCGGGGTACGATCAGCCCCAGCATTTT. This encodes CASSPPGYDQPQHF.

The CDR3 region is CASSFGGNVTIYF. The CDR3 DNA is TGTGCCAGCAGTTTCGGGGGGAACGTCACCATATATTTT. The chain is built from TRBV12-3 or TRBV12-4 and TRBJ1-3; D may be TRBD1 (5 bases). The germline V and J ends were trimmed by 3 bases and 9 bases, with 12 bases remaining between them. The CDR3 length is 13 residues.

This clone came up a few times. The chain combines TRBV6-6 with TRBJ1-4, with TRBD1 matching 9 bases. V was clipped by 5 bases and J by 0 bases; unmatched bases: 7. Germline-derived CDR1 and CDR2 are MNHNY and SVGAGI (reference sequence). The CDR3 covers 17 residues. CDR3 sequence: CASSQGWTGATNEKLFF. The CDR3 nucleotides read TGTGCCAGCAGTCAGGGATGGACAGGGGCAACTAATGAAAAACTGTTTTTT.

V is TRBV27 and J is TRBJ2-1; 16 nucleotides agree with TRBD2. V lost 11 bases and J lost 7; bases outside the gene matches: 17. Germline V CDR1 and CDR2: MNHEY, SMNVEV (reference sequence). The CDR3 loop spans 18 amino acids. The CDR3 coding sequence is TGTGCCTCCGACCCGGGACTAGCGGGAGGGCCGGAGAAAAATGAGCAGTTCTTC. This gives the protein CASDPGLAGGPEKNEQFF.

V usage is TRBV15 and J usage is TRBJ2-6, with a possible D match to TRBD1 (6 bases). Trimming took off 5 bases at V and 4 bases at J, with 15 bases between the two ends. CDR1 and CDR2 from the germline V gene are LNHNV and YYDKDF (reference sequence). CDR3 length: 16 amino acids. CDR3 nucleotide sequence: TGTGCCACCAGCCTTAACTCAGGGGTAGGGGCCAACGTCCTGACTTTC. This gives the protein CATSLNSGVGANVLTF.

The V and J genes are TRBV6-5 and TRBJ2-2; 7 nucleotides agree with TRBD1. The CDR3 is made up of 15 amino acids. V shed 5 bases, J shed 2 bases, and the junction held 5 bases outside the gene matches. Germline V gene lookup returns CDR1 MNHEY and CDR2 SVGAGI. This chain's CDR3 is CASSRGQLNTGELFF. As DNA, the CDR3 is TGTGCCAGCAGTAGGGGACAGCTTAACACCGGGGAGCTGTTTTTT.

Only one count was recorded for this clone. V is TRBV6-6 and J is TRBJ2-3; TRBD2 aligns across 8 bases. The CDR3 runs 14 residues. Germline CDR1 is MNHNY and CDR2 is SVGAGI (reference sequence). J gave up 8 bases and V 6 bases, and 10 bases lay outside the gene matches. CDR3 sequence: CASRREDKGGTQYF. The CDR3 bases are TGTGCCAGCAGGCGGGAGGACAAGGGGGGTACGCAGTATTTT.

The chain combines TRBV6-5 with TRBJ1-5, with 8 nucleotides matching TRBD1. The J segment lost 9 bases and the V segment lost 6 bases, leaving 7 bases of the junction unmatched. The CDR3 covers 13 residues. The germline gives CDR1 MNHEY, CDR2 SVGAGI. The CDR3 DNA reads TGTGCCAGCAGGACAGGGGAAACAGGGCCCCAGCATTTT. Amino acid sequence: CASRTGETGPQHF.

The CDR3 DNA reads TGTGCCAGCAGCTTGGAGGTCGGGAGGGGGGATGAGCAGTTCTTC. Protein product: CASSLEVGRGDEQFF. The chain has TRBV5-4 and TRBJ2-1, with 8 positions matching TRBD2. V shed 0 bases, J shed 8 bases, and the junction held 7 bases outside the gene matches. This CDR3 has 15 residues. Germline V gene data show CDR1 as SGHNT and CDR2 as YYREEE (reference sequence). The full variable domain, with the rest looked up from reference TRBV5-4 and TRBJ2-1, is ETGVTQSPTHLIKTRGQQVTLRCSSQSGHNTVSWYQQALGQGPQFIFQYYREEENGRGNFPPRFSGLQFPNYSSELNVNALELDDSALYLCASSLEVGRGDEQFFGPGTRLTVL.

This chain connects TRBV9 to TRBJ1-2; 9 positions agree with TRBD1. Trimming removed 0 bases from V and 8 bases from J; junction bases left unmatched: 5. Germline CDR1 reads SGDLS; CDR2 reads YYNGEE. The CDR3 has 14 amino acids. The DNA for the CDR3 is TGTGCCAGCAGCGTAGGCAGGACAGGGGACGGCTACACCTTC. Translated: CASSVGRTGDGYTF.

The V call is TRBV14, the J call TRBJ2-4, with 7 bases that match TRBD1. Losses at the gene ends were 4 bases for V and 8 bases for J; bases not matched to a gene: 17. The CDR3 runs 17 residues. Germline V CDR1 and CDR2: SGHDN, FVKESK. The CDR3 protein is CASSREPYRGPVDIQYF. In DNA, the CDR3 is TGTGCCAGCAGCCGAGAGCCTTACAGGGGCCCGGTGGACATTCAGTACTTC.

As for this clone: A much bigger clone sits one base away, suggesting this may be a read error. This sample also contains other DNA sequences that code for the same CDR3. V gene TRBV7-9 combines with J gene TRBJ1-1; D is ambiguous. The germline V gene encodes CDR1 SEHNR and CDR2 FQNEAQ (reference sequence). There are 13 residues in the CDR3. Between the trimmed V and J ends, which lost 1 base and 1 base, there was a span of 4 bases. The CDR3 here is CASSLGQNTEAFF. The CDR3 DNA sequence: TGTGCCAGCAGCTTAGGACAGAACACTGAAGCTTTCTTT.

This clone was seen a handful of times. V gene TRBV21-1 combines with J gene TRBJ1-2; the table assigns TRBD1, which was not confirmed against the DNA. TRBV21-1 is given as a pseudogene. CDR3 length: 14 amino acids. Here the CDR3 reads CASSTMLGWGGYTF. DNA for the CDR3: TGTGCCAGCAGCACAATGTTAGGATGGGGCGGCTACACCTTC.

The rearrangement joins TRBV4-1 to TRBJ1-5; 7 bases match TRBD1. With V trimmed by 1 base and J by 4 bases, 7 bases remained unmatched. The CDR3 totals 16 residues. Looked up from germline, CDR1 is MGHRA and CDR2 is YSYEKL. Here the CDR3 reads CASSQGVTGPNQPQHF. The CDR3 DNA follows: TGCGCCAGCAGCCAAGGGGTGACAGGGCCAAATCAGCCCCAGCATTTT.

The chain couples TRBV6-5 to TRBJ2-7; 9 bases fit TRBD1. V was clipped by 1 base and J by 3 bases; unmatched bases: 1. The CDR3 extends over 14 amino acids. CDR1 is MNHEY, CDR2 SVGAGI, per germline. The CDR3 sequence is CASSYLGQGYEQYF. The CDR3 DNA reads TGTGCCAGCAGTTACTTGGGACAGGGCTACGAGCAGTACTTC.